The 10 T cell receptor beta chains listed next were all sequenced from one sample in a study of cytomegalovirus exposure and HLA in healthy donors. PCR was performed using 60 Vbeta and 13 Jbeta primers. The repertoire was sequenced with immunoSEQ multiplex PCR; TCRdb's copy has only in-frame clones and lacks some. The sample has 70,000 to 85,000 clones, less than 80% seen once. Sequencing was done on a sample of PBMCs. The origin of the receptors is a middle-aged man in good health and CMV-seropositive.

The CDR3 sequence is CASTPRGAGYTF. The CDR3 region has the DNA TGTGCCAGCACTCCCCGGGGGGCAGGCTACACCTTC. This chain uses TRBV28 with TRBJ1-2, with D perhaps matching TRBD1 (6 bases). This CDR3 is 12 amino acids long. Trimming took 7 bases from V and 8 from J, leaving 14 bases between them. Per germline, CDR1 MDHEN and CDR2 SYDVKM.

The chain carries TRBV4-3 and TRBJ1-5, with D possibly TRBD1 on 5 matching bases. V lost 4 bases and J lost 4, with 11 bases in between. The CDR3 has 14 amino acids. The germline V gene encodes CDR1 LGHNA and CDR2 YSLEER. The CDR3 loop reads CASSLQTVNQPQHF. CDR3 DNA: TGCGCCAGCAGCCTACAGACAGTTAATCAGCCCCAGCATTTT.

V usage is TRBV11-3 and J usage is TRBJ2-5, with 9 bases aligning to TRBD1. The J call is uncertain, as TRBJ2-7 better fits the DNA end. Germline loops: CDR1 SGHNT, CDR2 YENEEA. This CDR3 is 15 amino acids long. The CDR3 DNA follows: TGTGCCAGCAGCTACAGGGGGCTGGGAGTCCACGAGCAGTACTTC. Amino acid sequence: CASSYRGLGVHEQYF.

The chain combines TRBV4-3 with TRBJ2-3, with TRBD2 identical over 14 bases. Germline assignment: CDR1 LGHNA and CDR2 YSLEER. There are 18 residues in the CDR3. V was pared by 4 bases and J by 3 bases, with 9 bases of the junction left unmatched. Here the CDR3 DNA reads TGCGCCAGCAGCCTAGGGACTAGCGGGGGAACCGGGACAGATACGCAGTATTTT. This gives the protein CASSLGTSGGTGTDTQYF.

This chain joins TRBV7-9 and TRBJ1-2, with unresolved D. The CDR3 has 12 residues. CDR1 and CDR2 from the germline V gene are SEHNR and FQNEAQ (reference sequence). The V and J ends lost 4 bases and 5 bases respectively, with 8 bases between them. CDR3 in DNA: TGTGCCAGCAGCTCCGACTGGTATGGCTACACCTTC. This translates into CASSSDWYGYTF. Full variable domain (remainder filled in from reference TRBV7-9 and TRBJ1-2): DTGVSQNPRHKITKRGQNVTFRCDPISEHNRLYWYRQTLGQGPEFLTYFQNEAQLEKSRLLSDRFSAERPKGSFSTLEIQRTEQGDSAMYLCASSSDWYGYTFGSGTRLTVV.

The CDR3 is CASSYTGTGGWDTEAFF. The CDR3 coding sequence is TGTGCCAGCAGCTACACGGGGACAGGGGGCTGGGACACTGAAGCTTTCTTT. The chain couples TRBV5-4 to TRBJ1-1, with 12 bases aligning to TRBD1. Germline V gene data show CDR1 as SGHNT and CDR2 as YYREEE (reference sequence). J was trimmed by 3 bases and V by 3 bases; bases with no gene match: 9. The CDR3 extends over 17 amino acids.

The CDR3 reads CASSSLGGAQPQHF. The DNA of the CDR3 is TGTGCCAGCAGTTCTCTAGGGGGGGCTCAGCCCCAGCATTTT. V usage is TRBV28 and J usage is TRBJ1-5, with a possible D match to TRBD1 (6 bases). CDR1 is MDHEN and CDR2 is SYDVKM in the germline V gene. CDR3 length: 14 residues. Trimming took 4 bases from V and 6 from J, leaving 13 bases between them.

The chain recombines TRBV4-2 with TRBJ1-4; weak D call: TRBD1 (5 bases). Germline V gene data show CDR1 as LGHNA and CDR2 as YNFKEQ. With 0 bases removed from V and 8 bases from J, the gap between germline ends came to 19 bases. The length of the CDR3 is 17 residues. The CDR3: CASSQDGGGRTREKLFF. Here the CDR3 DNA reads TGTGCCAGCAGCCAAGATGGGGGGGGACGGACCAGGGAAAAACTGTTTTTT.

This clone was counted only a few times. The gene calls are TRBV7-3 and TRBJ2-6; TRBD1 is a possible D gene (6 bases). Germline V gene data show CDR1 as SGHTA and CDR2 as FQGTGA. This CDR3 contains 15 residues. V dropped 5 bases and J dropped 0 bases, with 8 bases sitting between them. CDR3 DNA sequence: TGTGCCAGCAGCAAGGACAGCTCTGGGGCCAACGTCCTGACTTTC. Protein sequence: CASSKDSSGANVLTF. The whole variable domain, remainder taken from reference TRBV7-3 and TRBJ2-6, is GAGVSQTPSNKVTEKGKYVELRCDPISGHTALYWYRQSLGQGPEFLIYFQGTGAADDSGLPNDRFFAVRPEGSVSTLKIQRTERGDSAVYLCASSKDSSGANVLTFGAGSRLTVL.

This chain links TRBV28 with TRBJ1-2; no reliable D call. This CDR3 has 14 residues. The germline V gene encodes CDR1 MDHEN and CDR2 SYDVKM. Trimming removed 3 bases at V and 8 bases at J, with 16 bases between. The DNA for the CDR3 is TGTGCCAGCAGTTTCACGCTAGACTCCTACGGCTACACCTTC. Translated: CASSFTLDSYGYTF.